The T cell receptor (beta chain) under discussion was sequenced for a study of blood T cells in healthy people across ages (dated by TCRdb to the mid-2010s). For context, the study as a whole: In model experiments, template switching captured roughly one uniquely barcoded TCR beta cDNA molecule for every two T cells. Age-related changes in TCR beta repertoire diversity were measured in the study by deep sequencing normalized with unique cDNA molecular identifiers. To avoid experimental bias, donors of different ages were spread randomly across the sequencing lanes. Donors were grouped into four age groups: young (average approximately 16 years), middle-aged (39), aged (around 60) and long-lived (approximately 78). Using the same blood draw, the study looked at two additional independent replicas of 1 million unique cDNA reads for two donors, one aged 18 to 30 and the other aged 80 or older. Points the paper makes about the study in general: The CMV infection status of donors was not known, potentially confounding age-related changes in expanded clonotypes. Because profiling used bulk unsorted PBMCs, naive and antigen-experienced compartments could not be compared conclusively. A strong correlation was found between observed TCR beta diversity and the percentage of naive T cells measured by flow cytometry. Estimates of total diversity based on one million sequenced T cells were considered lower bounds and underestimates. As age increased, observed TCR beta diversity per million T cells dropped in a roughly linear way, and a significant reduction was already evident by age about 36. Compared with the aged group, more naive CD4+ T cells, fewer expanded clones and increased TCR diversity were shown by the long-lived group, suggesting age selection.

This clonotype was counted many times. Its specific antigen is unknown. Base qualities were left out, and no much larger clone turns up one base away. The library relied on 5' RACE. Sequencing was performed on an Illumina HiSeq 2500. A second PCR of roughly 7 to 11 cycles was performed with a sample-barcoded 5' primer and a J-beta primer mix. Each TCR beta cDNA molecule received a unique molecular identifier from a template-switch 5' adaptor carrying 12 random nucleotides. Each sample yielded at least 3 million CDR3-containing paired-end reads. The Mint cDNA synthesis kit, primed by a TRBC-specific oligonucleotide, was used to synthesize first-strand cDNA from all RNA. Following uracil-DNA glycosylase treatment, all cDNA underwent a first 18-cycle PCR with the universal primers M1SS and BC2_uni_R. The original methods were these. For normalization, 1 million high-quality reads were randomly selected from each sample, with every read carrying a distinct molecular identifier. Reads with shared molecular identifiers were discarded instead of being binned into consensus sequences. MiTCR, set to a Q25 quality threshold and the strictest error-elimination algorithm, was used for CDR3 identification, clonotype clustering and error correction. A nonparametric unseen species model with Euler transformation was used to estimate a lower bound on total TCR beta diversity. TCRdb reprocessed the public reads (quality trimming at Q25 with fastp, clone calling with MiXCR) and kept in-frame beta chains. Here each entry gathers all rows of one CDR3 protein and keeps the most common genes and DNA. For this entry, the V and J calls and clone size follow TCRdb and not the study's own pipeline. Within this sample are approximately 680,000 distinct CDR3 sequences, with 32% of them counted one time only. The top ten clonotypes cover just over 15% of the sample.

The 39 donors, aged 6 to 90 years, were systemically healthy Caucasian individuals from Russia. Approximately 9.3 milliliters of peripheral blood were drawn from each donor into EDTA-treated Vacutainer tubes. PBMCs were isolated by Ficoll-Paque density-gradient centrifugation, with at least 6 million obtained per sample. Trizol reagent was used to extract total RNA from PBMCs, with at least 6 micrograms per sample. For every donor, an aliquot of PBMCs went through flow cytometry to measure the percentages of naive CD45RAhigh/CD27high T cells. The CDR3, cysteine through phenylalanine, is 13 amino acids long. Only the CDR3 DNA stays, 39 bases, in frame from base 1. Taken from the germline V gene (reference sequence), the CDR1 and CDR2 loops are DFQATT and SNEGSKA. Trimming removed 4 bases from V and 5 bases from J, leaving 14 bases between the germline ends.

The sample consisted of blood. This TCR derives from a woman older than 75 in good health. Donor details come from another sample of the same person, matched by shared clones. This sequence uses TRBV20-1 and TRBJ1-2; the best D guess is TRBD1, with 5 bases matching. The CDR3 region has the sequence CSAKAGTGYGYTF. The DNA reads TGCAGTGCTAAGGCCGGGACGGGATATGGCTACACCTTC.